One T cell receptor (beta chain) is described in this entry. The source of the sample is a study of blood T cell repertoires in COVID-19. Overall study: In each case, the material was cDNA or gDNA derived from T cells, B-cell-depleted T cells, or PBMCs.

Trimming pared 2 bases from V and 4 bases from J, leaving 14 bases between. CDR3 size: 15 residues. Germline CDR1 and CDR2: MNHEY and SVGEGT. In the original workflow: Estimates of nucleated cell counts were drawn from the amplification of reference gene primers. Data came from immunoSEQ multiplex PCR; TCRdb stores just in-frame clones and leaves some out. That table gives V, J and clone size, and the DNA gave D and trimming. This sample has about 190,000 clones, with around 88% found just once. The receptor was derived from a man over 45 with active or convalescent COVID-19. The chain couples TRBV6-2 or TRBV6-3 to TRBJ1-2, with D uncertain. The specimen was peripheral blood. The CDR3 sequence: CASSYGASGGYGYTF. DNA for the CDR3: TGTGCCAGCAGTTACGGCGCCTCCGGAGGCTATGGCTACACCTTC.